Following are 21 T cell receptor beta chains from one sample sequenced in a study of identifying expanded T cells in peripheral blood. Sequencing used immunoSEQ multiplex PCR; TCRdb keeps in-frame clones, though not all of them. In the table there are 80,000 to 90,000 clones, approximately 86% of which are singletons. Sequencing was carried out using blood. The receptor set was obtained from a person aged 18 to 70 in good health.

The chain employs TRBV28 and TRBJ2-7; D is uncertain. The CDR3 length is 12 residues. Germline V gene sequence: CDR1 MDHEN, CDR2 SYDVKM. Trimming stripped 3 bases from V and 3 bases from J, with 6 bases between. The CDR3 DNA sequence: TGTGCCAGCAGTTTCGACGGCTACGAGCAGTACTTC. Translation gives CASSFDGYEQYF.

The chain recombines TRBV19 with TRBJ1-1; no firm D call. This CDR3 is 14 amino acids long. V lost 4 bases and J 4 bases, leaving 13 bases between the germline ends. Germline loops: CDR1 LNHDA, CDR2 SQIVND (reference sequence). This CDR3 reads CASSKEGWGTEAFF. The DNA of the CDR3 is TGTGCCAGTAGTAAGGAGGGCTGGGGCACTGAAGCTTTCTTT. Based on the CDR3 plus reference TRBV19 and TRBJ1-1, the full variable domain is DGGITQSPKYLFRKEGQNVTLSCEQNLNHDAMYWYRQDPGQGLRLIYYSQIVNDFQKGDIAEGYSVSREKKESFPLTVTSAQKNPTAFYLCASSKEGWGTEAFFGQGTRLTVV.

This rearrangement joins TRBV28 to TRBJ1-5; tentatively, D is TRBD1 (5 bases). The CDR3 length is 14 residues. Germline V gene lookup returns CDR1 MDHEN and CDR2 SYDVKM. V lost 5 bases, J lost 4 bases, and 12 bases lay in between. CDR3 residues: CASSIRQRNQPQHF. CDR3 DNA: TGTGCCAGCAGTATTCGACAGAGAAATCAGCCCCAGCATTTT.

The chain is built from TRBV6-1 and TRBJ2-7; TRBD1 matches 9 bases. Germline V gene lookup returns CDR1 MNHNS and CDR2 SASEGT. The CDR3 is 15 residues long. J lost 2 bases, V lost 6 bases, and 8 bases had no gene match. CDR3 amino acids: CASRSAHRGPYEQYF. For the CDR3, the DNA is TGTGCCAGCAGATCAGCCCACAGGGGGCCCTACGAGCAGTACTTC.

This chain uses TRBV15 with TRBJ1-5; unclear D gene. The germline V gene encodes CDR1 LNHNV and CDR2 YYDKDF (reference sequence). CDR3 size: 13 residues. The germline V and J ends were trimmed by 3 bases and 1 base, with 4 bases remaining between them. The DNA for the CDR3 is TGTGCCACCAGCAGGGTCAGCAATCAGCCCCAGCATTTT. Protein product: CATSRVSNQPQHF.

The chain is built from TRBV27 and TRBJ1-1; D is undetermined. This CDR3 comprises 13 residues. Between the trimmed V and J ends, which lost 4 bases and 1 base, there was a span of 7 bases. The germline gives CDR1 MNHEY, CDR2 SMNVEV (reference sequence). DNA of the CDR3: TGTGCCAGCAGTTGGAGAGAGAACACTGAAGCTTTCTTT. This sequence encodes CASSWRENTEAFF.

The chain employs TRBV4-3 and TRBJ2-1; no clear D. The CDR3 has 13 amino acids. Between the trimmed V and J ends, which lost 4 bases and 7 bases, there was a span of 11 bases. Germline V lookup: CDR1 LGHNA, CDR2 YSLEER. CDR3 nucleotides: TGCGCCAGCAGCCCAACCAAGTGGAATGAGCAGTTCTTC. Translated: CASSPTKWNEQFF.

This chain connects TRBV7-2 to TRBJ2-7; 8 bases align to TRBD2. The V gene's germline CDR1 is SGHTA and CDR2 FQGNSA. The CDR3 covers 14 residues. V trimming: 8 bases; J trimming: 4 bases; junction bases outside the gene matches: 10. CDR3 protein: CASREGSGVYEQYF. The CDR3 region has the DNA TGTGCCAGCCGAGAGGGTAGCGGGGTATACGAGCAGTACTTC.

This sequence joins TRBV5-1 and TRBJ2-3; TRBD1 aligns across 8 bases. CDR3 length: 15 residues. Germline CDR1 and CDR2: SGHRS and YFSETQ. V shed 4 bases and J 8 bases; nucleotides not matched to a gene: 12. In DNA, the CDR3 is TGCGCCAGCAGCCCGATGACAGGGGATGGCGGTACGCAGTATTTT. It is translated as CASSPMTGDGGTQYF. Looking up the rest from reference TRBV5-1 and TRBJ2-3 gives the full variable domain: KAGVTQTPRYLIKTRGQQVTLSCSPISGHRSVSWYQQTPGQGLQFLFEYFSETQRNKGNFPGRFSGRQFSNSRSEMNVSTLELGDSALYLCASSPMTGDGGTQYFGPGTRLTVL.

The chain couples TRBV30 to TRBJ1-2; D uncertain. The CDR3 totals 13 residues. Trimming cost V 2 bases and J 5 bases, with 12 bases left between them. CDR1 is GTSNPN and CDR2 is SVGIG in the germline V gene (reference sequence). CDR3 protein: CAWSSGITYGYTF. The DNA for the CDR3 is TGTGCCTGGAGTTCAGGAATAACTTATGGCTACACCTTC. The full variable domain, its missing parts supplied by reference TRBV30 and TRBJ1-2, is SQTIHQWPATLVQPVGSPLSLECTVEGTSNPNLYWYRQAAGRGLQLLFYSVGIGQISSEVPQNLSASRPQDRQFILSSKKLLLSDSGFYLCAWSSGITYGYTFGSGTRLTVV.

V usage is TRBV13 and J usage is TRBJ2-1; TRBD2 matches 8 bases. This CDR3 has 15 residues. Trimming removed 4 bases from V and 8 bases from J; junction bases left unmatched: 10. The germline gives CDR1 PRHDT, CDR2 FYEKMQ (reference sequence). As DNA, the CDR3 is TGTGCCAGCAGCTCCCGGGTAGCGGGGAGTCATGAGCAGTTCTTC. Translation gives CASSSRVAGSHEQFF.

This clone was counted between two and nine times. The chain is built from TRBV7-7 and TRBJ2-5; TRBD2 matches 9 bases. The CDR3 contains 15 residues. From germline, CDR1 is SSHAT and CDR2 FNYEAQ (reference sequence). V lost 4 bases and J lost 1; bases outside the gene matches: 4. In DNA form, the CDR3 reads TGTGCCAGCAGCTCTCTAGCGGGGCCCCAAGAGACCCAGTACTTC. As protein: CASSSLAGPQETQYF.

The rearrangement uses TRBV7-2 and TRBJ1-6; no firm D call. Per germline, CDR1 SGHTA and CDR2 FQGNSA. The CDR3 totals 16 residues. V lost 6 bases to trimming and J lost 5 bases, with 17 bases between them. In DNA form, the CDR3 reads TGTGCCAGCAGGTCCCCTGGTGCCCGGAATAATTCACCCCTCCACTTT. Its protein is CASRSPGARNNSPLHF.

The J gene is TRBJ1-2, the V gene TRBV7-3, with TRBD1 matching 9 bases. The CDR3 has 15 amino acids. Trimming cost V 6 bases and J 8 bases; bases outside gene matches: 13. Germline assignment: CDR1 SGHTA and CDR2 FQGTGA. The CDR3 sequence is CASSWTGAPDGGYTF. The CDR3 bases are TGTGCCAGCAGTTGGACAGGGGCTCCTGATGGGGGCTACACCTTC.

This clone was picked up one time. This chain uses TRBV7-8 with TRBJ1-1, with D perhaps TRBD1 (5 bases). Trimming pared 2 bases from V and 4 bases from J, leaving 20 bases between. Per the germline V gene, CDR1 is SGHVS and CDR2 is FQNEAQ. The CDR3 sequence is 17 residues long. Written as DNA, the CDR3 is TGTGCCAGCAGCTTAACAGACCAGCGGAGGGGCCCCACTGAAGCTTTCTTT. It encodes CASSLTDQRRGPTEAFF.

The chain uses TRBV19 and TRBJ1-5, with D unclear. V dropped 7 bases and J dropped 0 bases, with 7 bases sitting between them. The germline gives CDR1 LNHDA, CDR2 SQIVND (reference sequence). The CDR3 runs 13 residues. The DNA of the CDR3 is TGTGCCAGTAATGATTATAGCAATCAGCCCCAGCATTTT. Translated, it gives CASNDYSNQPQHF.

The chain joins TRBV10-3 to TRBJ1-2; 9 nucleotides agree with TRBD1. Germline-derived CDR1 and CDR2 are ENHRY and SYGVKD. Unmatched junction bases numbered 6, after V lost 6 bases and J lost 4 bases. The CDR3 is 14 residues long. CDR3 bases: TGTGCCATCAGGGGTCGGGACAGGGCCTATGGCTACACCTTC. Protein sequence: CAIRGRDRAYGYTF.

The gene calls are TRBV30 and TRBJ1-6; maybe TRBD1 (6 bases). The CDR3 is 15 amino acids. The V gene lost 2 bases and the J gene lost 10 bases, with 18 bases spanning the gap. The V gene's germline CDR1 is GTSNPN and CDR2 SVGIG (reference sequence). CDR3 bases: TGTGCCTGGAGTTCTCCCCTCTTTGGACAGTCACCCCTCCACTTT. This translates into CAWSSPLFGQSPLHF. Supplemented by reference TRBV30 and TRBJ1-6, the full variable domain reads SQTIHQWPATLVQPVGSPLSLECTVEGTSNPNLYWYRQAAGRGLQLLFYSVGIGQISSEVPQNLSASRPQDRQFILSSKKLLLSDSGFYLCAWSSPLFGQSPLHFGNGTRLTVT.

The CDR3 DNA sequence: TGTGCCAGCACCACTAACAATGAGCAGTTCTTC. It specifies CASTTNNEQFF. The gene calls are TRBV28 and TRBJ2-1; D uncertain. The germline V and J ends were trimmed by 7 bases and 5 bases, with 6 bases remaining between them. Germline lookup yields CDR1 MDHEN and CDR2 SYDVKM. CDR3 length: 11 amino acids.

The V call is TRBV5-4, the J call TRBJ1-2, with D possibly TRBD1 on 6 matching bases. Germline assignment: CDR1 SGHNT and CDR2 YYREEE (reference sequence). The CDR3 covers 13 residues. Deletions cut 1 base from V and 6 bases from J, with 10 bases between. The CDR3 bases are TGTGCCAGCAGCTTGCAGGGGAGGGATGGCTACACCTTC. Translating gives CASSLQGRDGYTF.

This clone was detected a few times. DNA for the CDR3: TGTGCCAGCAGTGAAAAACCAACCCAACTTAGCAATCAGCCCCAGCATTTT. It codes for CASSEKPTQLSNQPQHF. V and J are TRBV6-1 and TRBJ1-5; D is uncertain. The CDR3 contains 17 residues. From germline, CDR1 is MNHNS and CDR2 SASEGT. V was trimmed by 2 bases and J by 0 bases, leaving 14 bases between them.